The 29 T cell receptor beta chains listed next were all sequenced from one sample in a study of T cell responses to AZD1222 COVID-19 vaccine. Using immunoSEQ multiplex PCR, the repertoire was profiled, and TCRdb retains in-frame clones only, with some absent. The sample lists around 140,000 clones, about 91% occurring once. The sequences come from peripheral blood, collected on day 0 of AZD1222 vaccination. The receptor source for this set is an adult in good health.

The chain is built from TRBV28 and TRBJ2-1; 8 nucleotides line up with TRBD1. The CDR3 consists of 15 residues. Germline loops: CDR1 MDHEN, CDR2 SYDVKM. Unmatched junction bases numbered 4, after V lost 5 bases and J lost 1 base. CDR3 sequence (DNA): TGTGCCAGCAGTATAAGGACAGGGTCCTACAATGAGCAGTTCTTC. Translation gives CASSIRTGSYNEQFF.

This clone has a handful of counts. The CDR3 protein is CASSYSPPGTEAFF. CDR3 bases: TGTGCCAGCAGTTACTCCCCACCGGGCACTGAAGCTTTCTTT. This chain connects TRBV28 to TRBJ1-1; D gene ambiguous. Trimming stripped 4 bases from V and 4 bases from J, with 13 bases between. Germline assignment: CDR1 MDHEN and CDR2 SYDVKM. The CDR3 extends over 14 amino acids.

The chain has TRBV5-1 and TRBJ2-3; 8 nucleotides align to TRBD2. Unmatched junction bases numbered 12, after V lost 6 bases and J lost 3 bases. Germline assignment: CDR1 SGHRS and CDR2 YFSETQ. CDR3 size: 16 residues. CDR3 region: CASTTRGGGYTDTQYF. In DNA form, the CDR3 reads TGCGCCAGCACCACGAGGGGCGGGGGGTATACAGATACGCAGTATTTT.

The V and J genes are TRBV7-9 and TRBJ1-4; the match to TRBD1 covers 8 bases. The length of the CDR3 is 16 residues. CDR1 and CDR2 (germline): SEHNR, FQNEAQ (reference sequence). V lost 5 bases and J lost 0; bases outside the gene matches: 5. The CDR3 reads CASSPIQGATNEKLFF. In nucleotides, the CDR3 is TGTGCCAGCAGCCCAATACAGGGGGCAACTAATGAAAAACTGTTTTTT. The complete variable domain, with remaining parts taken from reference TRBV7-9 and TRBJ1-4, reads DTGVSQNPRHKITKRGQNVTFRCDPISEHNRLYWYRQTLGQGPEFLTYFQNEAQLEKSRLLSDRFSAERPKGSFSTLEIQRTEQGDSAMYLCASSPIQGATNEKLFFGSGTQLSVL.

The chain recombines TRBV5-6 with TRBJ2-1, with TRBD1 identical over 8 bases. CDR3 length: 16 amino acids. The V segment lost 3 bases and the J segment 2 bases; nucleotides outside the gene matches: 7. Looked up from germline, CDR1 is SGHDT and CDR2 is YYEEEE. The CDR3 sequence is CASSSRGRGAYNEQFF. DNA for the CDR3: TGTGCCAGCAGCTCCAGGGGGCGCGGGGCCTACAATGAGCAGTTCTTC.

The chain has TRBV7-6 and TRBJ1-3; D is unresolved. Trimming took off 1 base at V and 7 bases at J, with 20 bases between the two ends. CDR3 length: 17 amino acids. In germline, CDR1 is SGHVS, CDR2 FNYEAQ. As DNA, the CDR3 is TGTGCCAGCAGCTTAGACGCAGGCAGATCCTTCCGGAACACCATATATTTT. This codes for CASSLDAGRSFRNTIYF.

This chain's CDR3 is CASSQPGSPKPQHF. CDR3 coding DNA: TGTGCCAGCAGTCAGCCCGGGAGTCCTAAGCCCCAGCATTTT. The chain recombines TRBV28 with TRBJ1-5; D gene ambiguous. Trimming removed 5 bases at V and 8 bases at J, with 16 bases between. Germline lookup yields CDR1 MDHEN and CDR2 SYDVKM. This CDR3 comprises 14 residues. The full variable domain, in which reference TRBV28 and TRBJ1-5 provide the parts outside the CDR3, is DVKVTQSSRYLVKRTGEKVFLECVQDMDHENMFWYRQDPGLGLRLIYFSYDVKMKEKGDIPEGYSVSREKKERFSLILESASTNQTSMYLCASSQPGSPKPQHFGDGTRLSIL.

The genes are TRBV7-8 and TRBJ2-1; D ambiguous. The CDR3 length is 12 residues. The germline CDR1 and CDR2 sequences are SGHVS and FQNEAQ. V was cut by 1 base and J by 9 bases, with 7 bases left in between. CDR3: CASSLVPSEQFF. The CDR3 coding sequence is TGTGCCAGCAGCTTAGTACCGAGTGAGCAGTTCTTC. The whole variable domain, filled in from reference TRBV7-8 and TRBJ2-1, reads GAGVSQSPRYKVAKRGQDVALRCDPISGHVSLFWYQQALGQGPEFLTYFQNEAQLDKSGLPSDRFFAERPEGSVSTLKIQRTQQEDSAVYLCASSLVPSEQFFGPGTRLTVL.

The CDR3 sequence is CATSGATTYNEQFF. CDR3 in DNA: TGTGCCACCAGTGGGGCCACAACCTACAATGAGCAGTTCTTC. The V gene is TRBV24-1, the J gene TRBJ2-1, with D uncertain. Germline V gives CDR1 KGHDR, CDR2 SFDVKD. V lost 5 bases and J 2 bases, leaving 9 bases between the germline ends. The CDR3 is 14 amino acids.

In this sample, this clone turned up a few times. The CDR3 DNA is TGTGCCGGCGGACAGGGGGCGAATTATGTTCAGAACACTGAAGCTTTCTTT. It translates to CAGGQGANYVQNTEAFF. The chain couples TRBV5-4 to TRBJ1-1; 11 bases line up with TRBD1. V was pared by 10 bases and J by 1 base, with 15 bases of the junction left unmatched. CDR1 is SGHNT, CDR2 YYREEE, per germline (reference sequence). This CDR3 has 17 amino acids.

The rearrangement uses TRBV30 and TRBJ1-4; the D gene is possibly TRBD1 (6 bases). The germline V and J ends were trimmed by 8 bases and 8 bases, with 21 bases remaining between them. This CDR3 comprises 14 residues. Germline-derived CDR1 and CDR2 are GTSNPN and SVGIG (reference sequence). The CDR3 loop reads CALHRVGGQEKLFF. The DNA for the CDR3 is TGTGCCCTCCACCGGGTAGGGGGTCAGGAAAAACTGTTTTTT.

V gene TRBV18 combines with J gene TRBJ1-2; weak D call: TRBD1 (6 bases). In germline, CDR1 is KGHSH, CDR2 LQKENI. With 3 bases removed from V and 6 bases from J, the gap between germline ends came to 11 bases. This CDR3 comprises 13 residues. DNA for the CDR3: TGTGCCAGCTCACCGGACAGAGATGATGGCTACACCTTC. Its protein is CASSPDRDDGYTF.

V gene TRBV7-3 combines with J gene TRBJ2-2; D remains unclear. This CDR3 is 16 amino acids long. V gave up 2 bases and J gave up 4 bases, with 14 bases separating them. CDR1 and CDR2 (germline): SGHTA, FQGTGA. The CDR3 sequence: CASSLAPIGTTGELFF. As DNA, the CDR3 is TGTGCCAGCAGCTTAGCCCCGATAGGAACCACCGGGGAGCTGTTTTTT.

The chain uses TRBV11-3 and TRBJ1-6; D is unclear. The germline V gene has CDR1 SGHNT and CDR2 YENEEA. The CDR3 loop spans 17 amino acids. Trimming stripped 0 bases from V and 7 bases from J, with 16 bases between. The CDR3: CASSLEIVGLENSPLHF. In DNA form, the CDR3 reads TGTGCCAGCAGCTTAGAAATCGTTGGTCTGGAGAATTCACCCCTCCACTTT.

V and J are TRBV6-4 and TRBJ2-3; weak D call: TRBD1 (5 bases). The germline V gene encodes CDR1 MRHNA and CDR2 SNTAGT. The CDR3 length is 14 residues. V was shortened by 4 bases and J by 0 bases, with 8 bases between the two germline ends. CDR3: CASSGQGSTDTQYF. The CDR3 DNA sequence: TGTGCCAGCAGTGGGCAGGGCAGCACAGATACGCAGTATTTT.

In DNA form, the CDR3 reads TGTGCCACCAGTGATTCTTACGAGCAGTACTTC. This translates into CATSDSYEQYF. The chain couples TRBV24-1 to TRBJ2-7; D gene unclear. Germline loops: CDR1 KGHDR, CDR2 SFDVKD. The CDR3 consists of 11 residues. V was clipped by 2 bases and J by 4 bases, with 2 bases between them.

This chain links TRBV3-1 (or the pseudogene TRBV3-2) with TRBJ1-1, with a tentative D call TRBD1 (5 bases). V was clipped by 1 base and J by 7 bases, with 16 bases between them. This CDR3 region has 15 residues. Germline lookup yields CDR1 LGHDT and CDR2 YNNKEL (reference sequence). The CDR3 spells CASSQGSNGGREAFF. Written as DNA, the CDR3 is TGTGCCAGCAGCCAAGGTTCAAACGGGGGACGTGAAGCTTTCTTT.

The chain is built from TRBV2 and TRBJ2-7; 7 nucleotides align to TRBD1. Germline V gene lookup returns CDR1 SNHLY and CDR2 FYNNEI. V shed 6 bases and J 4 bases; nucleotides not matched to a gene: 9. CDR3 length: 14 amino acids. CDR3 nucleotides: TGTGCCAGCAGAAGGGACAGACAGGCTTACGAGCAGTACTTC. Protein product: CASRRDRQAYEQYF.

The rearrangement uses TRBV5-1 and TRBJ2-2, with 7 bases fitting TRBD1. With 2 bases clipped from V and 5 bases from J, the junction kept 6 bases outside the gene matches. Germline loops: CDR1 SGHRS, CDR2 YFSETQ. This CDR3 has 15 amino acids. CDR3 loop: CASSFGTARTGELFF. The CDR3 DNA reads TGCGCCAGCAGCTTCGGGACAGCCAGAACCGGGGAGCTGTTTTTT.

Comment on this clone: Because the CDR3's place on the DNA is in doubt, the DNA is left out and the CDR3 is given as listed by TCRdb. This sequence joins TRBV28 and TRBJ1-1. The CDR3 has 13 residues if both end residues are counted. Germline assignment: CDR1 MDHEN and CDR2 SYDVKM. This chain's CDR3 is CASSFLAGEEAFF.

CDR3 nucleotide sequence: TGTGCCAGCAGCTTTCCCGATCACGGACAGAACACTGAAGCTTTCTTT. This codes for CASSFPDHGQNTEAFF. V gene TRBV7-2 combines with J gene TRBJ1-1; maybe TRBD1 (5 bases). Trimming removed 3 bases from V and 1 base from J, with 15 bases in between. The CDR3 has 16 amino acids. Germline CDR1 and CDR2: SGHTA and FQGNSA.

This rearrangement joins TRBV5-1 to TRBJ2-5; D is unresolved. The CDR3 consists of 13 residues. CDR1 is SGHRS, CDR2 YFSETQ, per germline. V lost 5 bases and J 5 bases, leaving 13 bases between the germline ends. CDR3 coding DNA: TGCGCCAGCAGAGTTAGTGGTGAGGAGACCCAGTACTTC. Amino acids: CASRVSGEETQYF.

This clone has only one observation. Because the CDR3's place on the DNA is in doubt, the DNA is left out and the CDR3 is given as listed by TCRdb. V and J are TRBV6-5 and TRBJ1-1. Per germline, CDR1 MNHEY and CDR2 SVGAGI. Including both end residues, the CDR3 is 13 amino acids long. The chain's CDR3 is CASSYVAGGTTFF.

The chain has TRBV30 and TRBJ2-7, with D possibly called TRBD1 or TRBD2 (6 bases each). Germline CDR1 and CDR2: GTSNPN and SVGIG (reference sequence). Trimming removed 0 bases at V and 7 bases at J, with 16 bases between. There are 14 residues in the CDR3. CDR3: CAWSVSLTGREQYF. CDR3 sequence (DNA): TGTGCCTGGAGTGTCAGTCTAACAGGGAGGGAGCAGTACTTC.

This chain links TRBV14 with TRBJ1-3, with TRBD1 matching 8 bases. There are 15 residues in the CDR3. Trimming removed 4 bases from V and 2 bases from J; junction bases left unmatched: 4. The germline CDR1 and CDR2 sequences are SGHDN and FVKESK. Here the CDR3 DNA reads TGTGCCAGCAGCCTTGCACAGGGGGCTGGAAACACCATATATTTT. It is translated as CASSLAQGAGNTIYF.

This sequence joins TRBV6-2 or TRBV6-3 and TRBJ2-3; the D gene could be TRBD1 or TRBD2 (6 bases each). The length of the CDR3 is 16 residues. Germline CDR1 and CDR2: MNHEY and SVGEGT. V gave up 5 bases and J gave up 3 bases, with 18 bases separating them. In DNA form, the CDR3 reads TGTGCCAGCAGTCGACGGGGGACAACCAAAACAGATACGCAGTATTTT. This encodes CASSRRGTTKTDTQYF.

This chain connects TRBV7-3 to TRBJ2-3, with TRBD1 as a possible D gene (5 bases). Germline lookup yields CDR1 SGHTA and CDR2 FQGTGA. Trimming removed 5 bases from V and 2 bases from J, with 11 bases in between. The CDR3 loop spans 14 amino acids. The CDR3 sequence is CASSRDSHTDTQYF. CDR3 coding DNA: TGTGCCAGCAGCCGCGACAGCCACACAGATACGCAGTATTTT.

CDR3 residues: CASSLGRNEKLFF. In nucleotides, the CDR3 is TGCGCCAGCAGCTTGGGACGGAATGAAAAACTGTTTTTT. This rearrangement joins TRBV5-1 to TRBJ1-4; D remains unclear. From germline, CDR1 is SGHRS and CDR2 YFSETQ. V was clipped by 0 bases and J by 5 bases, with 5 bases between them. CDR3 length: 13 amino acids.

V gene TRBV19 combines with J gene TRBJ2-5; unclear D gene. Trimming removed 6 bases at V and 3 bases at J, with 5 bases between. The germline gives CDR1 LNHDA, CDR2 SQIVND (reference sequence). The CDR3 contains 11 residues. CDR3 amino acids: CASRVKETQYF. The CDR3 region has the DNA TGTGCCAGTAGGGTTAAAGAGACCCAGTACTTC.